This T cell receptor beta chain was sequenced during a study of T cells expressing NK-cell markers. Study overall: Sorted CD3+CD56+NKG2C+, CD3+CD56+NKG2C- and CD3+CD56-NKG2C+ T cells provided the TCR beta repertoires.

Following a re-call of the 5' RACE reads, TCRdb has one entry per CDR3 protein and lacks DNA. The sample includes some 280,000 distinct CDR3 sequences. The CDR3 is 14 residues long. Looked up from germline, CDR1 is SGHAT and CDR2 is FQNNGV. Input material: blood T cells: a sorted CD56 or NKG2C T cell subset, CD4+ or CD8+ T cells, or bulk PBMC T cells (not recorded which). The source of this sequence is a man aged 18 to 29 in good health. The chain combines TRBV11-2 with TRBJ2-7; as DNA is missing, the TRBD2 call by TCRdb cannot be tested. The CDR3 spells CASSLAGSSGEQYF.